These T cell receptor beta chains were read from a single sample in a study of cytotoxic CD8 clonotypes in ibrutinib-treated CLL. Generated by immunoSEQ multiplex PCR, the TCRdb table keeps only in-frame clones and is missing some. Of around 250,000 clones in the sample, roughly 74% were seen once. This sample comprised PBMCs, obtained after 24 months of ibrutinib treatment. The receptors were sampled from a human donor with chronic lymphocytic leukemia. Both conserved end residues are part of each CDR3. D genes are given only for firm matches. The listing skips clone size in some rows; elsewhere it reads once, few, many or a size class.

CDR3 DNA	CDR3 protein	clone size	V gene	J gene	D gene
TGTGCCAGCAGTTTACAGAACGGGGACAGGGGCAGGGACTATGGCTACACCTTC	CASSLQNGDRGRDYGYTF	.	TRBV28	TRBJ1-2	TRBD1
TGTGCCTGGAGTGTGGCGGCCGAAAACATTCAGTACTTC	CAWSVAAENIQYF	.	TRBV30	TRBJ2-4	.
TGTGCCAGCAGCTTGCTGGGCCACCAGGGAACCGGGGAGCTGTTTTTT	CASSLLGHQGTGELFF	once	TRBV7-2	TRBJ2-2	.
TGTGCCAGCAGTCCAGGGGGTAGCCTAATCTACGAGCAGTACTTC	CASSPGGSLIYEQYF	few	TRBV28	TRBJ2-7	TRBD1
TGTGCCAGCAGTCTCCGGCCTAGGGCTTTCTTT	CASSLRPRAFF	.	TRBV28	TRBJ1-1	.
TGTGCCAGCAGTTTTCGGCCGATACTAGCGGGAGAGTACAATGAGCAGTTCTTC	CASSFRPILAGEYNEQFF	.	TRBV27	TRBJ2-1	TRBD2
TGTGCCAGCAGCTCCTTGGTTTTAACCGGGGAGCTGTTTTTT	CASSSLVLTGELFF	.	TRBV11-2	TRBJ2-2	.
TGTGCCATGAGTAGCGGGAGGATCAATGAGCAGTTCTTC	CAMSSGRINEQFF	.	TRBV6-6	TRBJ2-1	TRBD2
TGTGCCAGCAGAGAGACCCAGTACTTC	CASRETQYF	.	TRBV6-9	TRBJ2-5	.
TGTGCCTGGAGGGAGCAAGCCCATTATGGCTACACCTTC	CAWREQAHYGYTF	.	TRBV30	TRBJ1-2	.
TGCAGCGTTGAAGAGTGGGCAGCGGGAGGGCCGGGGAAGACCCAGTACTTC	CSVEEWAAGGPGKTQYF	.	TRBV29-1	TRBJ2-5	TRBD2
TGTGCTAGTGGCCCCCTCGGGGAGTACTATGGCTACACCTTC	CASGPLGEYYGYTF	.	TRBV12-5	TRBJ1-2	.
TGTGCCAGCAGTACCCTACGGCGGTTAAACTATGGCTACACCTTC	CASSTLRRLNYGYTF	once	TRBV28	TRBJ1-2	.
TGTGCCAGCAGTGACTCGGGCGGGAGGACAGATACGCAGTATTTT	CASSDSGGRTDTQYF	.	TRBV6-4	TRBJ2-3	TRBD2